This is a list of T cell receptor beta chains from one sample in a study of blood T cell repertoires in COVID-19. The protocol was immunoSEQ multiplex PCR, while the TCRdb copy is restricted to in-frame clones and leaves out a portion. The sample has about 180,000 clones, 85% seen once. The source material was PBMCs or T cells enriched from blood (not recorded which). The receptors shown here come from a man aged 35 to 55 who had recovered from COVID-19. Each CDR3 is given with its conserved first and last residue. Fields, in order: clone size, D gene, J gene, V gene, CDR3 protein, CDR3 DNA. A D gene is named only where the DNA matches it firmly. A row's size may be missing; if present it is once, few, many or a size class.

. | . | TRBJ1-1 | TRBV19 | CASSPRTERPNTEAFF | TGTGCCAGTAGTCCCCGGACAGAAAGACCGAACACTGAAGCTTTCTTT
. | . | TRBJ2-1 | TRBV12-3/TRBV12-4 | CASSFVEAEQFF | TGTGCCAGCAGTTTCGTAGAGGCCGAGCAGTTCTTC
. | . | TRBJ1-3 | TRBV24-1 | CATGGNSGNTIYF | TGTGCCACGGGGGGTAACTCTGGAAACACCATATATTTT
. | . | TRBJ1-5 | TRBV5-4 | CASSPGGRGNNQPQHF | TGTGCCAGCAGCCCCGGCGGGAGGGGGAACAATCAGCCCCAGCATTTT
. | TRBD1 | TRBJ1-5 | TRBV30 | CAWSTRGKQPQHF | TGTGCCTGGAGTACCAGGGGGAAACAGCCCCAGCATTTT
. | TRBD1 | TRBJ1-3 | TRBV15 | CATSREQGNTIYF | TGTGCCACCAGCAGAGAACAGGGGAACACCATATATTTT
. | TRBD1 | TRBJ1-1 | TRBV14 | CASSRRTGGGTEAFF | TGTGCCAGCAGCCGACGGACAGGGGGGGGCACTGAAGCTTTCTTT
. | . | TRBJ1-1 | TRBV27 | CASSPYHTGMKTEAFF | TGTGCCAGCAGTCCCTACCACACAGGGATGAAGACTGAAGCTTTCTTT
. | . | TRBJ1-1 | TRBV10-3 | CAIRPGLQGWTEAFF | TGTGCCATCAGGCCGGGCCTTCAGGGCTGGACTGAAGCTTTCTTT
. | . | TRBJ1-2 | TRBV18 | CASSPTQDSYGGYTF | TGTGCCAGCTCACCAACTCAGGACAGCTACGGTGGCTACACCTTC
. | TRBD1 | TRBJ2-7 | TRBV28 | CASNRQGSYEQYF | TGTGCCAGCAATCGACAGGGCTCCTACGAGCAGTACTTC
. | . | TRBJ1-1 | TRBV20-1 | CSASSLGTEAFF | TGCAGTGCTAGTAGCCTCGGGACTGAAGCTTTCTTT
. | TRBD1 | TRBJ1-2 | TRBV28 | CASREGQGGGYTF | TGTGCCAGCAGAGAAGGACAGGGAGGCGGCTACACCTTC
. | TRBD1 | TRBJ2-5 | TRBV30 | CAWSLAGQGRGIQETQYF | TGTGCCTGGAGCTTGGCGGGACAGGGGAGGGGAATTCAAGAGACCCAGTACTTC
. | TRBD1 | TRBJ2-3 | TRBV11-3 | CASSPLGQGFTDTQYF | TGTGCCAGCAGCCCCCTGGGACAGGGGTTCACAGATACGCAGTATTTT
. | TRBD1 | TRBJ2-2 | TRBV6-5 | CASSRDSKNTGELFF | TGTGCCAGCAGTCGGGACAGCAAGAACACCGGGGAGCTGTTTTTT
once | . | TRBJ1-1 | TRBV30 | CAWRRGNTEAFF | TGTGCCTGGAGGCGAGGGAACACTGAAGCTTTCTTT
. | . | TRBJ2-2 | TRBV14 | CASNFGAGELFF | TGTGCCAGCAACTTTGGAGCCGGGGAGCTGTTTTTT
. | TRBD2 | TRBJ2-5 | TRBV24-1 | CATSRGAGETQYF | TGTGCCACCTCGCGGGGGGCTGGGGAGACCCAGTACTTC
. | TRBD1 | TRBJ2-6 | TRBV2 | CASTLDRGTGANVLTF | TGTGCCAGCACCCTAGACAGGGGAACTGGGGCCAACGTCCTGACTTTC
. | TRBD1 | TRBJ1-2 | TRBV30 | CAWFLGGTGDDRGYGYTF | TGTGCCTGGTTCCTGGGAGGGACAGGGGACGATCGAGGCTATGGCTACACCTTC
. | TRBD1 | TRBJ1-1 | TRBV11-3 | CASSSEGGGTEAFF | TGTGCCAGCAGCTCGGAAGGGGGCGGCACTGAAGCTTTCTTT
. | . | TRBJ1-5 | TRBV30 | CAWSAPGKGYGQPQHF | TGTGCCTGGAGTGCCCCAGGGAAAGGGTATGGCCAGCCCCAGCATTTT
few | TRBD1 | TRBJ1-1 | TRBV10-3 | CAIRGGTGELTEAFF | TGTGCCATCAGGGGTGGGACAGGGGAACTCACTGAAGCTTTCTTT
once | TRBD1 | TRBJ2-7 | TRBV7-6 | CASSYQTGSYEQYF | TGTGCCAGCAGCTATCAGACAGGGTCCTACGAGCAGTACTTC
. | . | TRBJ2-7 | TRBV5-1 | CASSLGEDEQYF | TGCGCCAGCAGCTTGGGGGAGGACGAGCAGTACTTC
. | TRBD1 | TRBJ1-2 | TRBV12-5 | CASGLPGQPLYGYTF | TGTGCTAGTGGTTTACCGGGACAGCCCCTCTATGGCTACACCTTC
once | . | TRBJ1-2 | TRBV24-1 | CATSDAAGEPGYTF | TGTGCCACCAGTGATGCGGCAGGGGAGCCTGGCTACACCTTC
few | . | TRBJ1-1 | TRBV9 | CASSLGGGAAWAFF | TGTGCCAGCAGCTTGGGAGGCGGAGCTGCCTGGGCTTTCTTT
once | . | TRBJ1-2 | TRBV28 | CASSFLKRDRSNYGYTF | TGTGCCAGCAGTTTTTTGAAGCGAGACAGATCTAACTATGGCTACACCTTC
once | . | TRBJ1-1 | TRBV19 | CASSIGGVNTEAFF | TGTGCCAGTAGTATCGGCGGGGTTAACACTGAAGCTTTCTTT
many | . | TRBJ2-1 | TRBV4-1 | CASSGHQGNEQFF | TGCGCCAGCAGCGGCCACCAGGGGAATGAGCAGTTCTTC
. | . | TRBJ2-7 | TRBV9 | CASSVGGRGGQNEQYF | TGTGCCAGCAGCGTAGGTGGCAGGGGAGGGCAGAACGAGCAGTACTTC
. | TRBD1 | TRBJ1-2 | TRBV19 | CASTLRDRGTYGYTF | TGTGCCAGTACCCTCCGGGACAGAGGGACCTATGGCTACACCTTC
. | . | TRBJ2-7 | TRBV10-2 | CATSPVDSHEQYF | TGCGCCACCTCCCCGGTGGATAGCCACGAGCAGTACTTC
. | TRBD1 | TRBJ2-5 | TRBV7-2 | CASSLAGTGGAKTQYF | TGTGCCAGCAGCTTAGCCGGGACAGGGGGCGCGAAGACCCAGTACTTC
. | . | TRBJ1-3 | TRBV29-1 | CSVESKRGRSGNTIYF | TGCAGCGTTGAAAGTAAGCGGGGAAGGTCTGGAAACACCATATATTTT
. | . | TRBJ1-5 | TRBV5-1 | CASSLGDYSNQPQHF | TGCGCCAGCAGCTTGGGAGACTATAGCAATCAGCCCCAGCATTTT
. | . | TRBJ2-1 | TRBV7-9 | CASSRGGVSHNEQFF | TGTGCCAGCAGCCGCGGCGGGGTATCCCACAATGAGCAGTTCTTC
. | TRBD2 | TRBJ2-5 | TRBV4-1 | CASSLGLAGETQYF | TGCGCCAGCAGCCTCGGACTAGCGGGAGAGACCCAGTACTTC
. | . | TRBJ1-6 | TRBV6-5 | CASRVQANSPLHF | TGTGCCAGCAGGGTACAGGCCAATTCACCCCTCCACTTT
. | TRBD1 | TRBJ1-2 | TRBV11-2 | CASSLGGGRTGGYTF | TGTGCCAGCAGCTTAGGAGGTGGGAGGACAGGTGGCTACACCTTC
. | . | TRBJ2-5 | TRBV6-2/TRBV6-3 | CASSYQILRETQYF | TGTGCCAGCAGTTACCAGATTCTCAGGGAGACCCAGTACTTC
. | TRBD1 | TRBJ2-2 | TRBV5-1 | CASSLEGQGGDTGELFF | TGCGCCAGCAGCTTGGAGGGACAGGGAGGTGACACCGGGGAGCTGTTTTTT
. | . | TRBJ1-1 | TRBV11-2 | CASSFGGGNTEAFF | TGTGCCAGCAGCTTCGGCGGCGGGAACACTGAAGCTTTCTTT
. | TRBD1 | TRBJ1-2 | TRBV28 | CASGQGGVYGYTF | TGTGCCAGCGGACAGGGAGGGGTCTATGGCTACACCTTC
. | . | TRBJ2-7 | TRBV28 | CASSSPGGQTVYEQYF | TGTGCCAGCAGTTCTCCCGGGGGACAGACAGTGTACGAGCAGTACTTC
. | TRBD1 | TRBJ1-2 | TRBV19 | CASTAPRDRGTYGYTF | TGTGCCAGTACCGCCCCCCGGGACAGGGGAACCTATGGCTACACCTTC
. | . | TRBJ2-1 | TRBV18 | CASSPLGENEQFF | TGTGCCAGCTCACCACTCGGGGAAAATGAGCAGTTCTTC
. | TRBD1 | TRBJ1-2 | TRBV7-3 | CASSLPGGGQGDYGYTF | TGTGCCAGCAGCTTACCGGGGGGGGGACAGGGGGACTATGGCTACACCTTC
. | . | TRBJ1-5 | TRBV6-5 | CASVSGGPHQPQHF | TGTGCCAGCGTCTCCGGGGGGCCCCATCAGCCCCAGCATTTT
. | . | TRBJ2-7 | TRBV11-2 | CASSLTRNYEQYF | TGTGCCAGCAGCTTGACTAGGAACTACGAGCAGTACTTC
. | . | TRBJ2-7 | TRBV20-1 | CSASRGSNAEQYF | TGCAGTGCTAGTCGGGGAAGTAACGCCGAGCAGTACTTC
. | . | TRBJ1-4 | TRBV18 | CASSRGESEKLFF | TGTGCCAGCTCACGGGGGGAAAGCGAAAAACTGTTTTTT
. | TRBD1 | TRBJ1-1 | TRBV14 | CASSAGTVTEAFF | TGTGCCAGCAGCGCCGGGACAGTCACTGAAGCTTTCTTT
. | . | TRBJ1-2 | TRBV24-1 | CATSDLSQEGYTF | TGTGCCACCAGTGATTTGTCACAGGAAGGCTACACCTTC
few | . | TRBJ1-2 | TRBV28 | CATMGLGDGYTF | TGTGCCACCATGGGACTCGGGGATGGCTACACCTTC
. | TRBD1 | TRBJ2-2 | TRBV11-2 | CASRPTGGARTGELFF | TGTGCCAGCAGGCCAACAGGGGGCGCAAGAACCGGGGAGCTGTTTTTT